The present TCR beta chain was sequenced within a study of regulatory T cells in long-lasting Graves disease. The time point is: newly diagnosed GD, antithyroid drugs for less than 3 months. Isolated PBMC RNA provided the starting material for the TCR library. Diagnosis followed American Thyroid Association guidelines for Graves' disease. The germline V gene encodes CDR1 MNHNS and CDR2 SASEGT. The germline V and J ends were trimmed by 6 bases and 4 bases, with 12 bases remaining between them. The CDR3 covers 14 residues. This clonotype has more than one count but fewer than ten. As yet, its antigen is unknown. Study-level points and caveats: Segments TRBV28, TRBJ1-2 and TRBJ2-5 showed preferential usage in persistent disease.

iRepertoire HTBI primers and Arm-PCR of CDR3 regions built TCR beta libraries. In TCRdb, the multiplex PCR reads were re-called with MiXCR into one record per CDR3 protein. The sample has 440,000 or so distinct CDR3 sequences, less than 20% seen once. These same records also appear under a second study, on T cells in Graves' hyperthyroidism and ophthalmopathy.

The receptor's source is a woman aged 30 to 39 with Graves disease. This chain connects TRBV6-1 to TRBJ2-2; the D gene is possibly TRBD2 (5 bases). Specimen: peripheral blood mononuclear cells (PBMCs), collected at new diagnosis, from a patient treated with antithyroid drugs. In DNA, the CDR3 is TGTGCCAGCAGAGTAGAGGGAAGCACCGGGGAGCTGTTTTTT. As protein: CASRVEGSTGELFF.